These T cell receptor beta chains were read from a single sample in a study of technical replicates of blood from a handful of donors. Profiling relied on immunoSEQ multiplex PCR, and the TCRdb table lists in-frame clones only, not all of them. The sample shows about 98,000 clones, roughly 95% of them seen only once. Sequenced sample: T cells isolated from PBMCs. The origin of the receptors is a human donor in good health. The CDR3 runs from the conserved cysteine through the conserved F or W. The order of the fields is V gene, J gene, CDR3 protein.

TRBV4-1	TRBJ2-1	CASSQGAGVYNEQFF
TRBV5-1	TRBJ2-5	CASSLGTGSGETQYF
TRBV13	TRBJ2-3	CASSLGTSMDTQYF
TRBV2	TRBJ1-5	CASSSGVYSNQPQHF
TRBV9	TRBJ2-3	CASSVDPAGGITDTQYF
TRBV5-6	TRBJ2-2	CASSFDTNTGELFF
TRBV2	TRBJ2-3	CASSDRGGTDTQYF
TRBV4-1	TRBJ2-5	CASSHRELAGVETQYF
TRBV15	TRBJ1-5	CATSQDKPSNQPQHF
TRBV6-1	TRBJ1-2	CASSDPGTVYGYTF